Below are 21 T cell receptor beta chains sequenced from a single sample in a study of somatic mutations in cytotoxic T cells in rheumatoid arthritis. Repertoires were generated with immunoSEQ multiplex PCR, while TCRdb's copy carries only in-frame clones and drops some. The data hold about 15,000 clones, with 72% observed a single time. Specimen: CD8+ T cells sorted from blood. The source of these receptors is an adult with rheumatoid arthritis.

The chain joins TRBV5-5 to TRBJ1-1; D is possibly TRBD1 (6 bases). The germline CDR1 and CDR2 sequences are SGHKS and YYEKEE (reference sequence). The CDR3 covers 13 residues. The V gene lost 0 bases and the J gene lost 10 bases, with 13 bases spanning the gap. For the CDR3, the DNA is TGTGCCAGCAGCTTGGATGGGGGGCTGGTAGCTTTCTTT. Translating gives CASSLDGGLVAFF.

DNA for the CDR3: TGTGCCTGGAGTCCGACGGTCTATGGCTACACCTTC. Encoded protein: CAWSPTVYGYTF. The chain carries TRBV30 and TRBJ1-2, with D uncertain. V gave up 2 bases and J gave up 4 bases, with 8 bases separating them. The germline CDR1 and CDR2 sequences are GTSNPN and SVGIG (reference sequence). This CDR3 comprises 12 residues.

This chain connects TRBV27 to TRBJ1-1; 9 nucleotides align to TRBD1. V was pared by 5 bases and J by 5 bases, with 3 bases of the junction left unmatched. The CDR3 is made up of 13 amino acids. CDR1 is MNHEY and CDR2 is SMNVEV in the germline V gene (reference sequence). This CDR3 is CASSPTGGTEAFF. As DNA, the CDR3 is TGTGCCAGCAGTCCGACAGGGGGAACTGAAGCTTTCTTT.

In its sample, this clone was seen once. The chain carries TRBV18 and TRBJ1-4, with TRBD1 matching 9 bases. Germline V gene data show CDR1 as KGHSH and CDR2 as LQKENI. The CDR3 loop spans 18 amino acids. V dropped 2 bases and J dropped 4; count of bases not matched to a gene: 11. In DNA form, the CDR3 reads TGTGCCAGCTCACCAGGAGGCCGACAGGGGGATATTAATGAAAAACTGTTTTTT. As protein: CASSPGGRQGDINEKLFF.

The rearrangement joins TRBV7-6 to TRBJ1-2; TRBD1 is a possible D gene (6 bases). From germline, CDR1 is SGHVS and CDR2 FNYEAQ. The CDR3 consists of 15 residues. Between the trimmed V and J ends, which lost 5 bases and 5 bases, there was a span of 18 bases. CDR3 sequence: CASSPTRGATYGYTF. The DNA for the CDR3 is TGTGCCAGCAGCCCGACCCGGGGGGCTACTTATGGCTACACCTTC.

This clone was observed a handful of times. The chain employs TRBV5-1 and TRBJ1-6; 7 nucleotides align to TRBD1. CDR3 length: 16 amino acids. With 3 bases clipped from V and 3 bases from J, the junction kept 6 bases outside the gene matches. Germline assignment: CDR1 SGHRS and CDR2 YFSETQ. The DNA for the CDR3 is TGCGCCAGCAGCTCTTCCGGACAGGACTATAATTCACCCCTCCACTTT. Encoded protein: CASSSSGQDYNSPLHF.

V gene TRBV7-9 combines with J gene TRBJ1-2; 9 bases agree with TRBD1. The CDR3 covers 14 residues. The ends lost 5 bases at V and 5 bases at J; junction bases unmatched: 6. In germline, CDR1 is SEHNR, CDR2 FQNEAQ (reference sequence). CDR3 in amino acids: CASSPPGTGYGYTF. CDR3 sequence (DNA): TGTGCCAGCAGCCCCCCCGGGACAGGGTATGGCTACACCTTC.

The V call is TRBV29-1, the J call TRBJ1-1, with D hard to call. This CDR3 has 10 residues. The V and J ends lost 4 bases and 1 base respectively, with 1 base between them. The V gene's germline CDR1 is SQVTM and CDR2 ANQGSEA. For the CDR3, the DNA is TGCAGCGTTGGGAACACTGAAGCTTTCTTT. Protein product: CSVGNTEAFF.

The chain carries TRBV7-9 and TRBJ2-3, with TRBD1 as a possible D gene (5 bases). The CDR3 covers 14 residues. V lost 5 bases, J lost 6 bases, and 15 bases lay in between. CDR1 is SEHNR, CDR2 FQNEAQ, per germline (reference sequence). The CDR3 sequence is CASSVVSRADTQYF. CDR3 coding DNA: TGTGCCAGCAGCGTCGTAAGCAGGGCCGATACGCAGTATTTT. Combining the CDR3 with reference TRBV7-9 and TRBJ2-3 gives the whole variable domain DTGVSQNPRHKITKRGQNVTFRCDPISEHNRLYWYRQTLGQGPEFLTYFQNEAQLEKSRLLSDRFSAERPKGSFSTLEIQRTEQGDSAMYLCASSVVSRADTQYFGPGTRLTVL.

V gene TRBV7-2 combines with J gene TRBJ2-5, with TRBD2 identical over 8 bases. This CDR3 region has 16 residues. With V trimmed by 1 base and J by 0 bases, 4 bases remained unmatched. CDR1 is SGHTA, CDR2 FQGNSA, per germline. The DNA of the CDR3 is TGTGCCAGCAGCTTAGGACGGGGGGGGTACCAAGAGACCCAGTACTTC. This gives the protein CASSLGRGGYQETQYF.

This chain links TRBV30 with TRBJ2-3; possible D gene TRBD1, 5 bases. The CDR3 runs to 15 residues. V was cut by 0 bases and J by 7 bases, with 17 bases left in between. Germline V gene data show CDR1 as GTSNPN and CDR2 as SVGIG (reference sequence). The CDR3 DNA reads as TGTGCCTGGAGTGTAGGGGCTAAGCCCGTAAATACGCAGTATTTT. Translated, it gives CAWSVGAKPVNTQYF.

V is TRBV4-1 and J is TRBJ1-5; 11 nucleotides align to TRBD1. The CDR3 covers 15 residues. Germline V gene lookup returns CDR1 MGHRA and CDR2 YSYEKL. V was clipped by 4 bases and J by 7 bases; unmatched bases: 6. The CDR3 protein is CASSLDRGRGQPQHF. The CDR3, as DNA: TGCGCCAGCAGCCTGGACAGGGGGCGCGGGCAGCCCCAGCATTTT.

The rearrangement joins TRBV2 to TRBJ2-7; 8 positions agree with TRBD2. Germline V gene sequence: CDR1 SNHLY, CDR2 FYNNEI. This CDR3 is built from 15 residues. The V and J ends lost 2 bases and 0 bases, in that order; junction bases with no gene match: 3. CDR3 bases: TGTGCCAGCAGTGAAAAGCGGGGGCCCTCCTACGAGCAGTACTTC. Protein: CASSEKRGPSYEQYF.

This clone was seen more than once but under ten times. V gene TRBV7-9 combines with J gene TRBJ2-5; D is perhaps TRBD2 (7 bases). Germline V gene data show CDR1 as SEHNR and CDR2 as FQNEAQ (reference sequence). The CDR3 covers 14 residues. The ends were cut back, 3 bases at V and 4 bases at J, with 12 bases in the middle. CDR3 in DNA: TGTGCCAGCAGCTTTTCGGGGGGCCGAGAGACCCAGTACTTC. Its protein product is CASSFSGGRETQYF.

The chain employs TRBV4-3 and TRBJ2-7; possible D gene TRBD2, 6 bases. Trimming pared 1 base from V and 2 bases from J, leaving 9 bases between. The CDR3 loop spans 14 amino acids. Germline V gives CDR1 LGHNA, CDR2 YSLEER. Here the CDR3 reads CASSQAGGAYEQYF. In DNA, the CDR3 is TGCGCCAGCAGCCAAGCCGGAGGGGCCTACGAGCAGTACTTC.

J is TRBJ1-2 and V is TRBV28; D not resolved. Trimming took off 5 bases at V and 4 bases at J, with 8 bases between the two ends. CDR3 length equals 12 residues. The germline gives CDR1 MDHEN, CDR2 SYDVKM. The CDR3 region is CASSRTLYGYTF. As DNA, the CDR3 is TGTGCCAGCAGTCGGACCCTCTATGGCTACACCTTC.

This rearrangement joins TRBV6-6 to TRBJ1-2; D remains unclear. There are 12 residues in the CDR3. Trimming stripped 5 bases from V and 0 bases from J, with 4 bases between. Germline V gene data show CDR1 as MNHNY and CDR2 as SVGAGI (reference sequence). The chain's CDR3 is CASSPANYGYTF. The CDR3 DNA reads TGTGCCAGCAGTCCCGCTAACTATGGCTACACCTTC.

This chain links TRBV4-3 with TRBJ1-3; the D gene is possibly TRBD1 (6 bases). This CDR3 is built from 16 residues. The V gene's germline CDR1 is LGHNA and CDR2 YSLEER. Trimming pared 4 bases from V and 4 bases from J, leaving 17 bases between. This CDR3 reads CASSLLEGDVGNTIYF. CDR3 in DNA: TGCGCCAGCAGCCTCCTGGAGGGGGATGTCGGAAACACCATATATTTT.

This chain links TRBV6-6 with TRBJ1-4; no reliable D call. V lost 8 bases and J lost 7, with 14 bases in between. From germline, CDR1 is MNHNY and CDR2 SVGAGI (reference sequence). The CDR3 contains 13 residues. CDR3 nucleotide sequence: TGTGCCAGCCGGAGGGTGGTCGTTGAAAAACTGTTTTTT. Amino acid sequence: CASRRVVVEKLFF.

The chain links TRBV28 to TRBJ1-2; no clear D gene. Germline lookup yields CDR1 MDHEN and CDR2 SYDVKM. There are 14 residues in the CDR3. V was pared by 2 bases and J by 6 bases, with 13 bases between. This CDR3 is CASSLLPTRDGYTF. CDR3 in DNA: TGTGCCAGCAGTTTACTCCCTACCCGGGATGGCTACACCTTC.

The rearrangement links TRBV4-1 to TRBJ2-5; D might be TRBD2 (6 bases). The germline V gene has CDR1 MGHRA and CDR2 YSYEKL. Trimming cost V 4 bases and J 4 bases, with 16 bases left between them. The CDR3 totals 15 residues. Written as DNA, the CDR3 is TGCGCCAGCAGCCCCACCCGGGACTCAAGAGAGACCCAGTACTTC. It yields the protein CASSPTRDSRETQYF.